This TCR beta chain emerged from a study of blood T cell repertoires in COVID-19. Here immunoSEQ multiplex PCR was the method, and the copy in TCRdb shows in-frame clones only, minus some. Of about 50,000 clones listed, 75% to 90% are singletons. V was cut by 5 bases and J by 0 bases, with 11 bases left in between. The germline V gene encodes CDR1 SEHNR and CDR2 FQNEAQ (reference sequence). The CDR3 totals 15 residues. This TCR derives from a woman in her fifties or sixties with COVID-19, enrolled during active disease. What was sequenced was peripheral blood. The rearrangement links TRBV7-9 to TRBJ2-4; possible D gene TRBD2, 6 bases. The CDR3 DNA reads TGTGCCAGCAGCCCGGAGGGTCTAGCCAAAAACATTCAGTACTTC. This sequence encodes CASSPEGLAKNIQYF.